This T cell receptor beta chain was retrieved from a study of CD8+ T cells in alopecia areata. Remarks on this clone: What it recognizes is unknown.

Investigators isolated RNA and reverse transcribed it into cDNA to act as the sequencing template. TCRdb's copy holds only in-frame clones and misses some; the assay was immunoSEQ multiplex PCR. The repertoire holds 200,000 or so clones, with 45% to 70% as singletons. PBMCs were stained for CD3, CD4 and CD8, and CD4+ and CD8+ T cells were sorted. Study outcomes and limitations: For lesional scalp, especially alopecia totalis/universalis, clonality was higher than in normal scalp. Scalp data also include sequences from resident alphabeta T cells of normal skin.

Trimming cost V 4 bases and J 6 bases; bases outside gene matches: 3. Germline-derived CDR1 and CDR2 are SGHDT and YYEEEE. The CDR3 consists of 12 residues. The source material was CD8+ T cells sorted from blood. The chain has TRBV5-6 and TRBJ1-2, with TRBD1 matching 7 bases. The source of this sequence is a human donor in good health. The chain's CDR3 is CASSPDRDGYTF. DNA for the CDR3: TGTGCCAGCAGCCCAGACAGGGATGGCTACACCTTC.